Following are 9 T cell receptor beta chains from one sample sequenced in a study of PD-1 blockade in classical Hodgkin lymphoma. Noted time point: cycle 4 day 1 (C4D1), after about 6 weeks of nivolumab. No patient escaped relapse after autologous stem cell transplantation, and brentuximab vedotin exposure varied. Libraries were prepared by immunoSEQ multiplex PCR; TCRdb keeps only in-frame clonotypes and omits some of them. This table has fewer than 100,000 clones, roughly 91% appearing once. This sample comprised peripheral blood mononuclear cells (PBMCs), obtained before the fourth cycle of nivolumab. These TCRs come from a human donor with classical Hodgkin lymphoma.

The rearrangement links TRBV7-3 to TRBJ2-3; no clear D gene. The germline V gene encodes CDR1 SGHTA and CDR2 FQGTGA. The CDR3 extends over 14 amino acids. V lost 3 bases and J lost 3, with 10 bases in between. CDR3 loop: CASSFKSRTDTQYF. In DNA, the CDR3 is TGTGCCAGCAGCTTTAAGAGTAGGACAGATACGCAGTATTTT. Drawing the rest from reference TRBV7-3 and TRBJ2-3, the complete variable domain is GAGVSQTPSNKVTEKGKYVELRCDPISGHTALYWYRQSLGQGPEFLIYFQGTGAADDSGLPNDRFFAVRPEGSVSTLKIQRTERGDSAVYLCASSFKSRTDTQYFGPGTRLTVL.

The chain uses TRBV28 and TRBJ1-2; D is possibly TRBD1 (5 bases). The CDR3 covers 14 residues. In germline, CDR1 is MDHEN, CDR2 SYDVKM. The germline V and J ends were trimmed by 8 bases and 0 bases, with 13 bases remaining between them. CDR3 residues: CASDSLPSNYGYTF. The CDR3, as DNA: TGTGCCAGCGACAGTCTTCCCTCTAACTATGGCTACACCTTC.

The chain couples TRBV30 to TRBJ1-4; a weak D match, TRBD1 (5 bases). Germline lookup yields CDR1 GTSNPN and CDR2 SVGIG (reference sequence). This CDR3 has 15 residues. Trimming stripped 0 bases from V and 6 bases from J, with 14 bases between. The CDR3 DNA reads TGTGCCTGGAGTGTAGAGGCCGGGGGATATGAAAAACTGTTTTTT. As protein: CAWSVEAGGYEKLFF. Combining the CDR3 with reference TRBV30 and TRBJ1-4 gives the whole variable domain SQTIHQWPATLVQPVGSPLSLECTVEGTSNPNLYWYRQAAGRGLQLLFYSVGIGQISSEVPQNLSASRPQDRQFILSSKKLLLSDSGFYLCAWSVEAGGYEKLFFGSGTQLSVL.

The CDR3 reads CASSPGAGSYEQYF. DNA of the CDR3: TGTGCCAGCAGCCCAGGGGCGGGCTCCTACGAGCAGTACTTC. This chain links TRBV9 with TRBJ2-7; D perhaps matches TRBD1 (6 bases). The germline V gene encodes CDR1 SGDLS and CDR2 YYNGEE. The germline V and J ends were trimmed by 4 bases and 0 bases, with 11 bases remaining between them. This CDR3 comprises 14 residues. Full variable domain (outside the CDR3, taken from reference TRBV9 and TRBJ2-7): DSGVTQTPKHLITATGQRVTLRCSPRSGDLSVYWYQQSLDQGLQFLIQYYNGEERAKGNILERFSAQQFPDLHSELNLSSLELGDSALYFCASSPGAGSYEQYFGPGTRLTVT.

Here the CDR3 DNA reads TGTGCCAGCAGCTTAGGGATAGCGGGAGACGAAAATGAGCAGTTCTTC. Amino acid sequence: CASSLGIAGDENEQFF. The chain links TRBV11-3 to TRBJ2-1, with 9 bases fitting TRBD2. The CDR3 runs to 16 residues. Germline CDR1 reads SGHNT; CDR2 reads YENEEA. V dropped 1 base and J dropped 7; count of bases not matched to a gene: 8.

The chain joins TRBV11-2 to TRBJ2-7; D is ambiguous. V gave up 0 bases and J gave up 9 bases, with 9 bases separating them. Germline V gene data show CDR1 as SGHAT and CDR2 as FQNNGV. This CDR3 is built from 12 residues. DNA of the CDR3: TGTGCCAGCAGCTTAGATATGAGCATGCAGTACTTC. Translating it yields CASSLDMSMQYF.

In this sample, this clone turned up once. This chain uses TRBV30 with TRBJ1-4; D remains ambiguous. There are 15 residues in the CDR3. Trimming pared 4 bases from V and 7 bases from J, leaving 19 bases between. The germline CDR1 and CDR2 sequences are GTSNPN and SVGIG (reference sequence). CDR3 bases: TGTGCCTGGACCCGGGCGTCTCCCCTGGCTGAAAAACTGTTTTTT. It yields the protein CAWTRASPLAEKLFF.

This rearrangement joins TRBV5-1 to TRBJ1-1; 7 bases align to TRBD1. The CDR3 length is 14 residues. Trimming removed 6 bases from V and 8 bases from J; junction bases left unmatched: 13. Per germline, CDR1 SGHRS and CDR2 YFSETQ. The CDR3, as DNA: TGCGCCAGCAACCCGGGACAGTTCGTTGGGGAAGCTTTCTTT. It translates to CASNPGQFVGEAFF.

This clone was found a few times. The gene calls are TRBV5-1 and TRBJ1-2, with D unresolved. CDR1 SGHRS and CDR2 YFSETQ come from the germline V gene. The CDR3 covers 14 residues. The germline V and J ends were trimmed by 2 bases and 1 base, with 9 bases remaining between them. The CDR3 reads CASSFVAVNYGYTF. The CDR3 DNA is TGCGCCAGCAGCTTCGTGGCGGTTAACTATGGCTACACCTTC. Looking up the rest from reference TRBV5-1 and TRBJ1-2 gives the full variable domain: KAGVTQTPRYLIKTRGQQVTLSCSPISGHRSVSWYQQTPGQGLQFLFEYFSETQRNKGNFPGRFSGRQFSNSRSEMNVSTLELGDSALYLCASSFVAVNYGYTFGSGTRLTVV.